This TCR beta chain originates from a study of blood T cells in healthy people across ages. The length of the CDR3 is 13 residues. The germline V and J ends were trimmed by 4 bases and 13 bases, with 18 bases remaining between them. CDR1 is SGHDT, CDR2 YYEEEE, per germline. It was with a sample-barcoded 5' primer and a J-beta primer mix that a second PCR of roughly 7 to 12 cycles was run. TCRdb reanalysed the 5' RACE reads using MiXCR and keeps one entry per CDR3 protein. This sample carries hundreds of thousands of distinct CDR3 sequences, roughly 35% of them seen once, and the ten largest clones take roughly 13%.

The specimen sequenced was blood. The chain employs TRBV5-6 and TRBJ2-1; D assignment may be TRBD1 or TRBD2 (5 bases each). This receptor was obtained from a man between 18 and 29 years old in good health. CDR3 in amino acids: CASSGDGLETQFF. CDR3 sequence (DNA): TGTGCCAGCAGCGGGGACGGGCTAGAGACCCAGTTCTTC.